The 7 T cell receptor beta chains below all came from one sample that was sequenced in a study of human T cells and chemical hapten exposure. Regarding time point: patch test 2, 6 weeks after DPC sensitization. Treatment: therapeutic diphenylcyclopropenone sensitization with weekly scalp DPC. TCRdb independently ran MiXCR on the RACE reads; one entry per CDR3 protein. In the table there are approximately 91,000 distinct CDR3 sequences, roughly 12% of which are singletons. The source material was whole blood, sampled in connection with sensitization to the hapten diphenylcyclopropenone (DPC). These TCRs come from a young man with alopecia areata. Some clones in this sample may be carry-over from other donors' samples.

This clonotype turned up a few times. CDR3 residues: CASSTGLIETQYF. DNA of the CDR3: TGTGCCAGCAGTACTGGGCTAATTGAGACCCAGTACTTC. This chain connects TRBV6-5 to TRBJ2-5, with D unresolved. Germline V lookup: CDR1 MNHEY, CDR2 SVGAGI. V gave up 5 bases and J gave up 5 bases, with 12 bases separating them. The CDR3 loop spans 13 amino acids.

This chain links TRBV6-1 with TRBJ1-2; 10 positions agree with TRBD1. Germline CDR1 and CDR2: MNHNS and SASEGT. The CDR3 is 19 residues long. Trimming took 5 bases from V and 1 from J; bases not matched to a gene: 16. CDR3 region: CASSHVGYRDRGLNYGYTF. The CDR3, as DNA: TGTGCCAGCAGTCACGTCGGTTACCGGGACAGGGGACTTAACTATGGCTACACCTTC.

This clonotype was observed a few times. This CDR3 reads CASSPRGGWNTEAFF. For the CDR3, the DNA is TGTGCCAGCAGTCCCCGGGGAGGGTGGAACACTGAAGCTTTCTTT. The chain recombines TRBV6-5 with TRBJ1-1, with no clear D. The V end lost 5 bases, the J end lost 1 base, and 14 bases lay between the germline ends. In germline, CDR1 is MNHEY, CDR2 SVGAGI. The CDR3 runs to 15 residues.

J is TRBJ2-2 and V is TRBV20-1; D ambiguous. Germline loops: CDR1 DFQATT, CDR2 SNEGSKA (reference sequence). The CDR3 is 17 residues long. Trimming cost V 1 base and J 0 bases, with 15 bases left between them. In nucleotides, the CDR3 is TGCAGTGCTAGAGCCCCCGGCGGCAGAGCGAACACCGGGGAGCTGTTTTTT. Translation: CSARAPGGRANTGELFF.

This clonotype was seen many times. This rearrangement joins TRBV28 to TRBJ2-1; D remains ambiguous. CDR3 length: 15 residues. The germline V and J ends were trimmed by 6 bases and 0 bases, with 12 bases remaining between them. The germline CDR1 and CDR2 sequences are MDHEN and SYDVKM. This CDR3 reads CASSPPVSSYNEQFF. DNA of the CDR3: TGTGCCAGCAGCCCCCCGGTCAGCTCCTACAATGAGCAGTTCTTC.

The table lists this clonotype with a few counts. In nucleotides, the CDR3 is TGTGCCAGCAGCCAAGATCCAGGGAACTATGGCTACACCTTC. Translating gives CASSQDPGNYGYTF. V and J are TRBV3-1 and TRBJ1-2, with a possible D match to TRBD1 (5 bases). The CDR3 is made up of 14 amino acids. The V gene lost 0 bases and the J gene lost 2 bases, with 7 bases spanning the gap. CDR1 LGHDT and CDR2 YNNKEL come from the germline V gene (reference sequence).

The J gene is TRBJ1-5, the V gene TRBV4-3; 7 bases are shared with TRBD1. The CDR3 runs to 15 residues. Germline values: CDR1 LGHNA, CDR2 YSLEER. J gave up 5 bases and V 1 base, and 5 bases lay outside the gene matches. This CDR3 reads CASSQGQGPYQPQHF. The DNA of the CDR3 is TGCGCCAGCAGCCAAGGACAGGGCCCCTATCAGCCCCAGCATTTT.